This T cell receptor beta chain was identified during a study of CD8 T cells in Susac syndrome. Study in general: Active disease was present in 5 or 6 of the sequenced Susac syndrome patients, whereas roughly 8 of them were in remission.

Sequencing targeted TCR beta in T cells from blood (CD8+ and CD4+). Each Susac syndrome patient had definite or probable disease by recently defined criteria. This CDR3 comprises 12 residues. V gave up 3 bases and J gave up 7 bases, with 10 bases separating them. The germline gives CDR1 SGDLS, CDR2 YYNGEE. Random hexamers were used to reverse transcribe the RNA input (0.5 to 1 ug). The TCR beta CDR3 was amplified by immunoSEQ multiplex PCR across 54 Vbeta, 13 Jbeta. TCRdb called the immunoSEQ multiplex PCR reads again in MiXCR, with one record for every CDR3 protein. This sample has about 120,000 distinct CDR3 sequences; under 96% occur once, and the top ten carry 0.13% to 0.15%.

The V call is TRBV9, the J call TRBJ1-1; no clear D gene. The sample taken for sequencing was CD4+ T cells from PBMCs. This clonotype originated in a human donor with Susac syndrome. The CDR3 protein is CASSGPGLEAFF. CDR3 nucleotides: TGTGCCAGCAGCGGACCGGGCCTTGAAGCTTTCTTT.